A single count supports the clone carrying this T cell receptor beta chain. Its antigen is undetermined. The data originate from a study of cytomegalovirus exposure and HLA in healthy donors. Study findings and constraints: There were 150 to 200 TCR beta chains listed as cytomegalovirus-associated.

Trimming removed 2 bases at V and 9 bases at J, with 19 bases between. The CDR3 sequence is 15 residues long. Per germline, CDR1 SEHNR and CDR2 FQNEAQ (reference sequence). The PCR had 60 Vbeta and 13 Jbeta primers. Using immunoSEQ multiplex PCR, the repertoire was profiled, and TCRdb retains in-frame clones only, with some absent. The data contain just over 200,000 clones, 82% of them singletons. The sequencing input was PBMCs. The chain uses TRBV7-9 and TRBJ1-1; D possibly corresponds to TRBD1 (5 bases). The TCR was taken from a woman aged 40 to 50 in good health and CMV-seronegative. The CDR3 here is CASSLTMTVSEKAFF. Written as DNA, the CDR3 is TGTGCCAGCAGCTTAACCATGACAGTTTCGGAAAAAGCTTTCTTT.